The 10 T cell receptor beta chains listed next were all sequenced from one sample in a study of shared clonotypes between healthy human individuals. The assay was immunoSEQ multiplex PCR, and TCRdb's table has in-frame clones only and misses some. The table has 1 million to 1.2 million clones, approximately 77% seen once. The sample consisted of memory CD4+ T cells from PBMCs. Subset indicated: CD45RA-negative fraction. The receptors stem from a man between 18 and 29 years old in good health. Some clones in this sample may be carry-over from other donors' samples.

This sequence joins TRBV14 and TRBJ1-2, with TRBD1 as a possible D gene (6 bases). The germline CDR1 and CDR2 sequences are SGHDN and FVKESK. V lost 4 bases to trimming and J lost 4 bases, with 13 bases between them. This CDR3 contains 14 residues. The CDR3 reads CASSPRTVTYGYTF. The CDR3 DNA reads TGTGCCAGCAGCCCGCGGACAGTTACCTATGGCTACACCTTC.

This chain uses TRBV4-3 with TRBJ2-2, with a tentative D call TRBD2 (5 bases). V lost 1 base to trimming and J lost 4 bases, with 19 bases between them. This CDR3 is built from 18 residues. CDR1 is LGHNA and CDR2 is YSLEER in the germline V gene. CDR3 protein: CASSQVKNWEFGTGELFF. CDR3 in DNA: TGCGCCAGCAGCCAAGTTAAGAATTGGGAGTTCGGCACCGGGGAGCTGTTTTTT.

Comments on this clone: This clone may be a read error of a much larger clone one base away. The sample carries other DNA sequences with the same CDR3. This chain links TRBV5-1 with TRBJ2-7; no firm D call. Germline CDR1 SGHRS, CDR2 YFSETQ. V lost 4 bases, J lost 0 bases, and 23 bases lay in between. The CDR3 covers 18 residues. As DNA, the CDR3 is TGCGCCAGCAGCCTAACTCCGTCCGGTCACGCTTACTCCTACGAGCAGTACTTC. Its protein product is CASSLTPSGHAYSYEQYF.

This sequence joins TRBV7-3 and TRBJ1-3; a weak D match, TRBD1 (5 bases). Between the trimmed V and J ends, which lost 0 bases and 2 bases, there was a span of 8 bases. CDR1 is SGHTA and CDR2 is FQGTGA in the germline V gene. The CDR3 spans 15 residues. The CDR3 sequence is CASSLTGAAGNTIYF. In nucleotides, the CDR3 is TGTGCCAGCAGCTTAACCGGGGCGGCTGGAAACACCATATATTTT. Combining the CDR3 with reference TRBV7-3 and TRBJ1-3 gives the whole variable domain GAGVSQTPSNKVTEKGKYVELRCDPISGHTALYWYRQSLGQGPEFLIYFQGTGAADDSGLPNDRFFAVRPEGSVSTLKIQRTERGDSAVYLCASSLTGAAGNTIYFGEGSWLTVV.

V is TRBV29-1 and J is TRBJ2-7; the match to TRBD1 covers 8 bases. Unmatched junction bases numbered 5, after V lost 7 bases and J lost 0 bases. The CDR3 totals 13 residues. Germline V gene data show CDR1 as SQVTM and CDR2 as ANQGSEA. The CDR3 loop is CSAGQGSSYEQYF. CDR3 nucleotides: TGCAGCGCCGGACAGGGCAGCTCCTACGAGCAGTACTTC.

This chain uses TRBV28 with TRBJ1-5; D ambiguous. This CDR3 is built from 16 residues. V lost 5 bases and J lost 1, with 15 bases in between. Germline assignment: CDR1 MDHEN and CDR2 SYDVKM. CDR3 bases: TGTGCCAGCAGTCCGTCCGGTTTGGGGAGCAATCAGCCCCAGCATTTT. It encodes CASSPSGLGSNQPQHF.

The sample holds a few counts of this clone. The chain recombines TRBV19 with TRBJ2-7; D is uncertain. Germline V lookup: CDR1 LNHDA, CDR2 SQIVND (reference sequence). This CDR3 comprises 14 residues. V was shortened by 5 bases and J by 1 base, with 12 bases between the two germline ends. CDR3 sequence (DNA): TGTGCCAGTAGTTCAACTACTTCTTCCTACGAGCAGTACTTC. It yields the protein CASSSTTSSYEQYF.

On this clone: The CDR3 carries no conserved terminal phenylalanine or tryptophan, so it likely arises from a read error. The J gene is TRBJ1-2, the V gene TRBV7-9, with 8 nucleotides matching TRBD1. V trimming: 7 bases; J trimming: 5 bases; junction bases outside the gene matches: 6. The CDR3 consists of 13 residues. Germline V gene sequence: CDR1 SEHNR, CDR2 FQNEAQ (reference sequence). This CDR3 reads CASKGDRRYGYTL. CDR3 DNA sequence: TGTGCCAGCAAAGGGGACAGGAGATATGGCTACACCCTC.

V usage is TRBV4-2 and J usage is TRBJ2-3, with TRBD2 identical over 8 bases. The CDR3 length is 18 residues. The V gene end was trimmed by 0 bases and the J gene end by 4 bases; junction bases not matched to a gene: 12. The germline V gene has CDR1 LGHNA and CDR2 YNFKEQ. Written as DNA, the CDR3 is TGTGCCAGCAGCCAAGACGCTAGCGGGTTCCTAAAGGCAGATACGCAGTATTTT. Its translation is CASSQDASGFLKADTQYF.

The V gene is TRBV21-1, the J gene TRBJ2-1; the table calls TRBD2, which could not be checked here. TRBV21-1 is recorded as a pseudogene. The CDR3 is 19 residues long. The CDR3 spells CASSKSFCLAASSYNEQFF. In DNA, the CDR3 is TGTGCCAGCAGCAAATCCTTCTGCCTAGCGGCCTCCTCCTACAATGAGCAGTTCTTC.